This TCR beta chain stems from a study of human T cells and chemical hapten exposure. A single record per CDR3 protein comes from TCRdb applying MiXCR to the 5' RACE reads. The profile shows about 81,000 distinct CDR3 sequences, 7.7% of them singletons. The CDR3 is 15 residues long. Trimming took 5 bases from V and 8 from J; bases not matched to a gene: 14. Germline assignment: CDR1 SGHAT and CDR2 FQNNGV. The authors extracted total RNA from unfractionated whole blood. The chain recombines TRBV11-2 with TRBJ1-1, with 7 bases identical to TRBD1. This receptor was obtained from a male donor in good health. The CDR3 coding sequence is TGTGCCAGCAGCCCAACAGGGGCGCGTGGGGCGGAAGCTTTCTTT. This translates into CASSPTGARGAEAFF. The whole variable domain, filled in from reference TRBV11-2 and TRBJ1-1, reads EAGVAQSPRYKIIEKRQSVAFWCNPISGHATLYWYQQILGQGPKLLIQFQNNGVVDDSQLPKDRFSAERLKGVDSTLKIQPAKLEDSAVYLCASSPTGARGAEAFFGQGTRLTVV.